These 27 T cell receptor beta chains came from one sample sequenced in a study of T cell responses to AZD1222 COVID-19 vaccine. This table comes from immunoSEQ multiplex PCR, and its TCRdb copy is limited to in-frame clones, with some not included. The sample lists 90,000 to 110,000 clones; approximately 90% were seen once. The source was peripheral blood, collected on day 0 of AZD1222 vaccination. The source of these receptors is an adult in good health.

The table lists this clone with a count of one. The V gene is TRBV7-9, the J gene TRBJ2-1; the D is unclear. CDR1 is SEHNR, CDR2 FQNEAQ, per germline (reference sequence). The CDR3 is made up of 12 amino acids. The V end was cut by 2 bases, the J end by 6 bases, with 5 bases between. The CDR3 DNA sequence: TGTGCCAGCAGCTTATATGTCAATGAGCAGTTCTTC. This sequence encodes CASSLYVNEQFF.

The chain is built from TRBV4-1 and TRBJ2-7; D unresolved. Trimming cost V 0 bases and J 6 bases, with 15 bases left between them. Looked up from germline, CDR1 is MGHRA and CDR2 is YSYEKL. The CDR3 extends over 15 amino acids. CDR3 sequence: CASSQEERYVGEQYF. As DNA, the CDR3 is TGCGCCAGCAGCCAAGAGGAAAGATACGTCGGCGAGCAGTACTTC.

CDR3 in amino acids: CASIPPFTRGQGAQVEKLFF. In DNA form, the CDR3 reads TGTGCCAGCATACCGCCCTTTACCCGGGGACAGGGGGCTCAGGTTGAAAAACTGTTTTTT. The chain is built from TRBV3-1 (or the pseudogene TRBV3-2) and TRBJ1-4, with 12 bases identical to TRBD1. V lost 7 bases to trimming and J lost 7 bases; unmatched junction nucleotides: 22. Germline values: CDR1 LGHDT, CDR2 YNNKEL (reference sequence). This CDR3 comprises 20 residues.

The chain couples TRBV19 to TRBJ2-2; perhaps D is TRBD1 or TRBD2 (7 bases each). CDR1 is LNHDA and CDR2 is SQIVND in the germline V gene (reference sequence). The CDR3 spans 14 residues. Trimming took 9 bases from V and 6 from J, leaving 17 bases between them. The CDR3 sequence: CASTRGGTPGELFF. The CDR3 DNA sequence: TGTGCCAGCACCAGGGGGGGGACGCCCGGGGAGCTGTTTTTT.

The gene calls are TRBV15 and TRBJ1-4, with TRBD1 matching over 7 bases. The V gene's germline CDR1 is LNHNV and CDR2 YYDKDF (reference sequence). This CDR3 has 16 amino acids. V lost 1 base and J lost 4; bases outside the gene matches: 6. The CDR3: CATSRAGQGVNEKLFF. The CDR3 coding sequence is TGTGCCACCAGCAGAGCCGGGCAGGGGGTTAATGAAAAACTGTTTTTT.

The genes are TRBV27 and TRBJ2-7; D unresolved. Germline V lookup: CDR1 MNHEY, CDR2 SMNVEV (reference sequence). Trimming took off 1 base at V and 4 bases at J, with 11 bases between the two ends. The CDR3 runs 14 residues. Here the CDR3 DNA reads TGTGCCAGCAGTTTATGGTCCAGACCATACGAGCAGTACTTC. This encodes CASSLWSRPYEQYF.

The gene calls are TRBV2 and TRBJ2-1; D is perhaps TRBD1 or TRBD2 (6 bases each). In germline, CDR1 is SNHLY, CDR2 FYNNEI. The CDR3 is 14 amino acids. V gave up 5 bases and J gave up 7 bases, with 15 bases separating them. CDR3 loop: CASSLLGGSNEQFF. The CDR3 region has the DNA TGTGCCAGCAGTTTACTAGGGGGGAGTAATGAGCAGTTCTTC.

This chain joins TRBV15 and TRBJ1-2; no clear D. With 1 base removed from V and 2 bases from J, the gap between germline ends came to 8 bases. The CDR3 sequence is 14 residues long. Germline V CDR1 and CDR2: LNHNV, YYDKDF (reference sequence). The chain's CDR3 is CATSRVGRNYGYTF. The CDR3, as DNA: TGTGCCACCAGCAGAGTGGGTCGGAACTATGGCTACACCTTC. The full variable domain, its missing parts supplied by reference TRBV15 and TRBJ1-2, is DAMVIQNPRYQVTQFGKPVTLSCSQTLNHNVMYWYQQKSSQAPKLLFHYYDKDFNNEADTPDNFQSRRPNTSFCFLDIRSPGLGDTAMYLCATSRVGRNYGYTFGSGTRLTVV.

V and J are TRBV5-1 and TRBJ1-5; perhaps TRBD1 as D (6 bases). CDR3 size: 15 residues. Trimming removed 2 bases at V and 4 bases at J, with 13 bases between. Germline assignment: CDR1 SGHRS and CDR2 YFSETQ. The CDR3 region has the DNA TGCGCCAGCAGCTTAACAGGGTTGGGGAATCAGCCCCAGCATTTT. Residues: CASSLTGLGNQPQHF. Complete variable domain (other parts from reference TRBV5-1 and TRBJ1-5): KAGVTQTPRYLIKTRGQQVTLSCSPISGHRSVSWYQQTPGQGLQFLFEYFSETQRNKGNFPGRFSGRQFSNSRSEMNVSTLELGDSALYLCASSLTGLGNQPQHFGDGTRLSIL.

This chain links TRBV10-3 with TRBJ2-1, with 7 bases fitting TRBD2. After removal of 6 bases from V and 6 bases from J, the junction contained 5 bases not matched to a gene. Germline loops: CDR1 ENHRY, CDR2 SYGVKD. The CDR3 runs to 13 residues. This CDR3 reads CAISGLVGNEQFF. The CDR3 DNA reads TGTGCCATCAGCGGACTAGTGGGCAATGAGCAGTTCTTC.

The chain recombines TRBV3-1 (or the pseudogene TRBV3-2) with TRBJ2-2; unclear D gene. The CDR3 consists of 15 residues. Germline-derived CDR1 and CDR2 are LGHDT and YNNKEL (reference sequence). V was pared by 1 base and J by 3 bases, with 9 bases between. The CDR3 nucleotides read TGTGCCAGCAGCCAAGGAGAAGATTACACCGGGGAGCTGTTTTTT. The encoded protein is CASSQGEDYTGELFF.

CDR3 residues: CASSYKRTAGELFF. Written as DNA, the CDR3 is TGTGCCAGCAGTTATAAGAGGACAGCCGGGGAGCTGTTTTTT. The chain employs TRBV6-2 or TRBV6-3 and TRBJ2-2; D may be TRBD1 (6 bases). CDR3 length equals 14 residues. The germline CDR1 and CDR2 sequences are MNHEY and SVGEGT. The germline V and J ends were trimmed by 3 bases and 6 bases, with 11 bases remaining between them.

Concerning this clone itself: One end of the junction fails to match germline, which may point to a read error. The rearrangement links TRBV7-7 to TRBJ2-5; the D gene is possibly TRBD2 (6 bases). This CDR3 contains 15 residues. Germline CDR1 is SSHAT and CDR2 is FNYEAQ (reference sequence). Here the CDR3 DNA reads TGTGCTAGCAGCTTTCTAGGGACTCCACAAGAGACCCAGTACTTC. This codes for CASSFLGTPQETQYF.

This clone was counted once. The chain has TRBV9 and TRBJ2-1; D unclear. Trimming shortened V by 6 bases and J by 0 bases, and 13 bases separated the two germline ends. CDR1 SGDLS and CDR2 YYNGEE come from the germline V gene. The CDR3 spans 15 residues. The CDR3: CASTPHTDSYNEQFF. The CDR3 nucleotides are TGTGCCAGCACCCCACACACCGACTCCTACAATGAGCAGTTCTTC.

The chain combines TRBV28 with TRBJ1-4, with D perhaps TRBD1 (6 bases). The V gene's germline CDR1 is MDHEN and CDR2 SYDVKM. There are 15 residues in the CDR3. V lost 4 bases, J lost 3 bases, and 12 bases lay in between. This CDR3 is CASSSGGAANEKLFF. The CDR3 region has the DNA TGTGCCAGCAGTTCTGGGGGGGCAGCTAATGAAAAACTGTTTTTT.

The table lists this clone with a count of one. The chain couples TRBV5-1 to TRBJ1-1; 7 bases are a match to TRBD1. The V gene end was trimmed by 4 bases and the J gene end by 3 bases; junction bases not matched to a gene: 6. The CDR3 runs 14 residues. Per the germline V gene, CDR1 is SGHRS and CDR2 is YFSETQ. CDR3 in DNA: TGCGCCAGCAGCCTTAGACAGGGATACACTGAAGCTTTCTTT. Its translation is CASSLRQGYTEAFF.

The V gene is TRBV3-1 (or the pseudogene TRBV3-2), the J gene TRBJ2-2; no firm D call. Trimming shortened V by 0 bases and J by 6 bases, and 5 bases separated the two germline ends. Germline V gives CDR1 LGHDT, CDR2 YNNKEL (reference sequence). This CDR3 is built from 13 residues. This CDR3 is CASSQERAGELFF. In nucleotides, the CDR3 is TGTGCCAGCAGCCAAGAAAGGGCCGGGGAGCTGTTTTTT.

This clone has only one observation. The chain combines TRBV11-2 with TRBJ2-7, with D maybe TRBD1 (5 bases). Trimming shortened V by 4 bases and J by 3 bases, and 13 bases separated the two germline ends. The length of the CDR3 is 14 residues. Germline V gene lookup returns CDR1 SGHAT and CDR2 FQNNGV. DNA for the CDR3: TGTGCCAGCAGCTGGACGGACACAAACTACGAGCAGTACTTC. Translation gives CASSWTDTNYEQYF.

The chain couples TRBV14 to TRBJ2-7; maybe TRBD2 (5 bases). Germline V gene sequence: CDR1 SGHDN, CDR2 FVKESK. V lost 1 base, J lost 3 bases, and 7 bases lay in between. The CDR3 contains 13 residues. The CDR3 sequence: CASSQAGGYEQYF. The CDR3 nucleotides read TGTGCCAGCAGCCAAGCAGGAGGCTACGAGCAGTACTTC. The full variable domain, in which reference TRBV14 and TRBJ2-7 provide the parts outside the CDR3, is EAGVTQFPSHSVIEKGQTVTLRCDPISGHDNLYWYRRVMGKEIKFLLHFVKESKQDESGMPNNRFLAERTGGTYSTLKVQPAELEDSGVYFCASSQAGGYEQYFGPGTRLTVT.

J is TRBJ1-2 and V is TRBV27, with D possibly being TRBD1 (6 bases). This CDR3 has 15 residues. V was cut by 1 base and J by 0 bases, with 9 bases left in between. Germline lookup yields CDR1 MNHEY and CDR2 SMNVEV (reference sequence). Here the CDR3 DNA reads TGTGCCAGCAGTTTATACGGGGGCTCTAACTATGGCTACACCTTC. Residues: CASSLYGGSNYGYTF.

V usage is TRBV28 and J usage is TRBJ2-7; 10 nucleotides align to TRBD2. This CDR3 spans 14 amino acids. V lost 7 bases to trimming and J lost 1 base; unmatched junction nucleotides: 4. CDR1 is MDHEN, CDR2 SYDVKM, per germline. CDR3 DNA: TGTGCCAGCATTACTAGCGGGATTTCCTACGAGCAGTACTTC. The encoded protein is CASITSGISYEQYF.

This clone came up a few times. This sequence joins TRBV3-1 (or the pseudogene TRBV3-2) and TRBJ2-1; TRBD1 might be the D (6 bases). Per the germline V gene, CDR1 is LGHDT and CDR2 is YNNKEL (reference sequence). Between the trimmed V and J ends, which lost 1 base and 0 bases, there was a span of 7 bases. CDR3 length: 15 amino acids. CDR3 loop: CASSQGTASYNEQFF. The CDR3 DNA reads TGTGCCAGCAGCCAAGGGACAGCCTCCTACAATGAGCAGTTCTTC.

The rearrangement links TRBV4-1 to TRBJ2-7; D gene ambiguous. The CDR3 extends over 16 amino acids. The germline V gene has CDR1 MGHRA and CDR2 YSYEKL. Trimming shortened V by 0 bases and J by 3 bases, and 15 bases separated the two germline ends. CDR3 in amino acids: CASSQDFGSYFYEQYF. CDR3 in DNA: TGCGCCAGCAGCCAAGATTTTGGCAGTTATTTCTACGAGCAGTACTTC.

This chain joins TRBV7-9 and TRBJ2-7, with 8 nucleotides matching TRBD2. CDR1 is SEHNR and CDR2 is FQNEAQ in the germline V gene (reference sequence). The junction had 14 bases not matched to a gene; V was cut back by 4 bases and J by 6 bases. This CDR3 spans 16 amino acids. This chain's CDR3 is CASSSPPGRAMAEQYF. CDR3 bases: TGTGCCAGCAGCTCCCCCCCCGGGAGGGCCATGGCCGAGCAGTACTTC. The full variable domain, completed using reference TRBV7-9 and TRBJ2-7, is DTGVSQNPRHKITKRGQNVTFRCDPISEHNRLYWYRQTLGQGPEFLTYFQNEAQLEKSRLLSDRFSAERPKGSFSTLEIQRTEQGDSAMYLCASSSPPGRAMAEQYFGPGTRLTVT.

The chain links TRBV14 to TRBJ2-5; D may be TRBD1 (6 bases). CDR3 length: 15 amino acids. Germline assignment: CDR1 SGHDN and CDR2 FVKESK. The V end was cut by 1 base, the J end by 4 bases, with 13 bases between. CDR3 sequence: CASSQGQESLETQYF. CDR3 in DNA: TGTGCCAGCAGCCAAGGACAGGAATCCTTAGAGACCCAGTACTTC.

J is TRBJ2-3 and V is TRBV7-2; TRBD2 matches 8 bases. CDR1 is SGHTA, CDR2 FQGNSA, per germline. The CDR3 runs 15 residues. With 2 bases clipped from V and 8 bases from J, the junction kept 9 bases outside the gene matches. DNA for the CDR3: TGTGCCAGCAGCTTAACGGCTAGCGGGTACAGTACGCAGTATTTT. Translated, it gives CASSLTASGYSTQYF.

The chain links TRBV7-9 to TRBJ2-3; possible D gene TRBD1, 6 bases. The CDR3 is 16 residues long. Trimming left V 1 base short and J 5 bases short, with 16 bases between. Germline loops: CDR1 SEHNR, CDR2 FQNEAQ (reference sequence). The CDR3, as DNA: TGTGCCAGCAGCTTAGTAGCAGGGGAGTCGGTAGATACGCAGTATTTT. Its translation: CASSLVAGESVDTQYF.